The rows below give T cell receptor beta chains drawn from one sample of a study of regulatory and conventional T cells in RAG deficiency. Sequencing used immunoSEQ multiplex PCR; TCRdb keeps in-frame clones, though not all of them. Of 34,000 or so clones listed, roughly three quarters are singletons. This sample was shared with a second study, whose subject was regulatory T cells.

The sequencing sample was made of CD4+ effector T cells sorted from blood. These receptors came from a human donor in good health. The CDR3 runs from the conserved cysteine through the conserved F or W. A D gene is named only where the DNA matches it firmly.

V gene	D gene	CDR3 protein
TRBV6-5	NA	CASSSRVGREKLFF
TRBV6-4	NA	CASSVQGGENIQYF
TRBV6-5	TRBD1	CASSQGGTATQPQHF
TRBV6-5	NA	CASSLRGPAEGYTF
TRBV29-1	NA	CSVDLKLASEAFF
TRBV18	NA	CASSSRGASSYEQYF
TRBV18	NA	CASSDKNSNQPQHF
TRBV5-1	NA	CASSLSRRSYEQYF
TRBV14	TRBD1	CASSQNAGGTEAFF
TRBV30	NA	CAWSSRGQGNQPQHF
TRBV4-1	TRBD1	CASSQGLGQGLYEQYF